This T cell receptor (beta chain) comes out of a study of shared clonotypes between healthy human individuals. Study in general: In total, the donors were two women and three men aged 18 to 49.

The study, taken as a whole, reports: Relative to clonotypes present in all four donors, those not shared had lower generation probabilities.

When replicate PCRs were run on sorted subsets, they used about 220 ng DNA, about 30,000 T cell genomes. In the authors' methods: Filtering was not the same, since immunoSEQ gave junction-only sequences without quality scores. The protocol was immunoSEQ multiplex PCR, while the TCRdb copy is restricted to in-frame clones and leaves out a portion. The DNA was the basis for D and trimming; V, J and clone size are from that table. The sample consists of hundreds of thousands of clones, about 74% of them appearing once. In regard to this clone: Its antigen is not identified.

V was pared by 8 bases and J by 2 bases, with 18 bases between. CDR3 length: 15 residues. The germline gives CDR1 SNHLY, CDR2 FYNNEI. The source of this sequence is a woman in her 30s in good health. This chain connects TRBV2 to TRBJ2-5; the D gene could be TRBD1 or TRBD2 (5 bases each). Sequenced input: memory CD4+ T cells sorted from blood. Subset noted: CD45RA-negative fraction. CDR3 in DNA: TGTGCCAGCGGGGGTGCCAGGGCCTTTCAAGAGACCCAGTACTTC. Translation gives CASGGARAFQETQYF.